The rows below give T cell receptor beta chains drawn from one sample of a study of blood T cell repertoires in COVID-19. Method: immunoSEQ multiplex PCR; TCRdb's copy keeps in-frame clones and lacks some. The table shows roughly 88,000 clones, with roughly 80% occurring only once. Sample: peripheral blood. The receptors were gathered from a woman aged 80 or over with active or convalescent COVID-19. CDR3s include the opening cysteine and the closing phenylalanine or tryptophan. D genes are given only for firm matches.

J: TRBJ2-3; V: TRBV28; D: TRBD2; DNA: TGTGCCAGCAGTTCGGGACTAGTCTTTAATACGCAGTATTTT; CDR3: CASSSGLVFNTQYF
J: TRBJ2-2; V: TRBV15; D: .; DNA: TGTGCCACCAGCAGAGATAGGGGCACCGGGGAGCTGTTTTTT; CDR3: CATSRDRGTGELFF
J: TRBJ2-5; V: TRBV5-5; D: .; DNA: TGTGCCAGCAGCTTTGGGGCGGCCCAAGAGACCCAGTACTTC; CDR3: CASSFGAAQETQYF
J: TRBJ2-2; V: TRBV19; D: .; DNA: TGTGCCAGTAGCCCAGGGGCTTCGGCCGGGGAGCTGTTTTTT; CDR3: CASSPGASAGELFF
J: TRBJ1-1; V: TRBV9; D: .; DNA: TGTGCCAGCAGCGTAGCATCCCCGGGGGTTGGTGAAGCTTTCTTT; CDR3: CASSVASPGVGEAFF
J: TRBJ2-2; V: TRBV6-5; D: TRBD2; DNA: TGTGCCAGCACTAGCGGGGGCTCGACCGGGGAGCTGTTTTTT; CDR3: CASTSGGSTGELFF
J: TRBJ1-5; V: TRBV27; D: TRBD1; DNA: TGTGCCAGCGGTCGACAGGGGGCGGGACAGCCCCAGCATTTT; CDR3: CASGRQGAGQPQHF
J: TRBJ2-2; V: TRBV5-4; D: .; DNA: TGTGCCAGCAGCCGTAACACCGGGGAGCTGTTTTTT; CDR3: CASSRNTGELFF
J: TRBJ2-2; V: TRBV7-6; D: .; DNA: TGTGCCAGCAGATCTAGGGACATAAACACCGGGGAGCTGTTTTTT; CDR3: CASRSRDINTGELFF
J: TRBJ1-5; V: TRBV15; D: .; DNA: TGTGCCACCAGCAGAGATGAGGCTCCGGGAGGGGGACAGCCCCAGCATTTT; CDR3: CATSRDEAPGGGQPQHF
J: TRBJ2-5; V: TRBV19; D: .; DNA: TGTGCCAGTAGTACCCAGGGGGGAGCGATCCCCCAAGAGACCCAGTACTTC; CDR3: CASSTQGGAIPQETQYF
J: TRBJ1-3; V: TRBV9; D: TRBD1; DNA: TGTGCCAGCAGCCCCAGCGGGACAGGGACTGGAAACACCATATATTTT; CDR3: CASSPSGTGTGNTIYF
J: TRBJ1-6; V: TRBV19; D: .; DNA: TGTGCCAGTAGTATAGATGCCCCGGGCCTGACGGGGTCACCCCTCCACTTT; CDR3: CASSIDAPGLTGSPLHF
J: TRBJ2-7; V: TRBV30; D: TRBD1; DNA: TGTGCCTGGAGCGTAGGGGGCTCCTCTTACGAGCAGTACTTC; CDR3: CAWSVGGSSYEQYF
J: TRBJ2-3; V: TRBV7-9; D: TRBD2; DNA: TGTGCCAGCAGCCAATCGGGGGGACTAGGTACAGATACGCAGTATTTT; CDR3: CASSQSGGLGTDTQYF